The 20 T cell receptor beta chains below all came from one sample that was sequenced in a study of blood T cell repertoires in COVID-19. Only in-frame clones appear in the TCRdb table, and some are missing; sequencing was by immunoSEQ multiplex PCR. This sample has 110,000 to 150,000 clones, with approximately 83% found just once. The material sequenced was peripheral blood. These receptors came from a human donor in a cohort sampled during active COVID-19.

This chain's CDR3 is CASSAHPRQVLGNEQFF. In DNA form, the CDR3 reads TGTGCCAGCAGTGCGCATCCCAGACAGGTTTTGGGCAATGAGCAGTTCTTC. V gene TRBV6-4 combines with J gene TRBJ2-1, with D possibly being TRBD1 (6 bases). Germline CDR1 reads MRHNA; CDR2 reads SNTAGT. The CDR3 length is 17 residues. Trimming cost V 4 bases and J 6 bases, with 22 bases left between them.

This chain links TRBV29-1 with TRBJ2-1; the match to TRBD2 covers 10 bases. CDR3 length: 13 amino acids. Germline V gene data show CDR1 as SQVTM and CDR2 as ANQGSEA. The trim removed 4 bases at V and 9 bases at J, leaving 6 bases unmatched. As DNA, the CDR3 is TGCAGCGTTGTGGAAGCGGGAGGGGGTGAGCAGTTCTTC. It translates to CSVVEAGGGEQFF.

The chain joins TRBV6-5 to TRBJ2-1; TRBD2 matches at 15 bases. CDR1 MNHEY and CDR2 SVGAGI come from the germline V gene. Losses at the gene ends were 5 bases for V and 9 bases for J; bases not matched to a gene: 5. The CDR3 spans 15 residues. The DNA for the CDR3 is TGTGCCAGCAGTACTTGGACTAGCGGGAGGGTTGAGCAGTTCTTC. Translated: CASSTWTSGRVEQFF.

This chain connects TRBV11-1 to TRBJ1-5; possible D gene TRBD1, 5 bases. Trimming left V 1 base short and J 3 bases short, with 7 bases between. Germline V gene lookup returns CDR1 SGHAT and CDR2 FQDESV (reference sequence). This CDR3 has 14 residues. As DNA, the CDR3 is TGTGCCAGCAGCTTAGGACAGCTCAATCAGCCCCAGCATTTT. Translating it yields CASSLGQLNQPQHF.

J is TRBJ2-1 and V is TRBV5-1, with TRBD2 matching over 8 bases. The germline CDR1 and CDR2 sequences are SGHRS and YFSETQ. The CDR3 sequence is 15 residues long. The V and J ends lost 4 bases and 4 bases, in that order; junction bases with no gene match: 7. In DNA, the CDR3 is TGCGCCAGCAGCGTAGGACTAGCAGTGTACAATGAGCAGTTCTTC. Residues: CASSVGLAVYNEQFF.

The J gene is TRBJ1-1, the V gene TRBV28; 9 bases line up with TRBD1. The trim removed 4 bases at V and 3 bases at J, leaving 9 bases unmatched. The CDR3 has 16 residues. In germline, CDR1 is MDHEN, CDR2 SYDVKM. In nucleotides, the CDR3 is TGTGCCAGCAGTTCCTTACAGGGGGCGAGTTACACTGAAGCTTTCTTT. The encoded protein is CASSSLQGASYTEAFF. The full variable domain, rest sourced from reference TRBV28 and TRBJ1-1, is DVKVTQSSRYLVKRTGEKVFLECVQDMDHENMFWYRQDPGLGLRLIYFSYDVKMKEKGDIPEGYSVSREKKERFSLILESASTNQTSMYLCASSSLQGASYTEAFFGQGTRLTVV.

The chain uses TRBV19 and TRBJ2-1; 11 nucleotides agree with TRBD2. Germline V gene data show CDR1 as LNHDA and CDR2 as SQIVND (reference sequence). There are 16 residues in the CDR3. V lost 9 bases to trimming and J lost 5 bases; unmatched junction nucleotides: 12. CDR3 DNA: TGTGCCAGCAGAAGTCCGGGACTAGCGGTAGACAATGAGCAGTTCTTC. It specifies CASRSPGLAVDNEQFF.

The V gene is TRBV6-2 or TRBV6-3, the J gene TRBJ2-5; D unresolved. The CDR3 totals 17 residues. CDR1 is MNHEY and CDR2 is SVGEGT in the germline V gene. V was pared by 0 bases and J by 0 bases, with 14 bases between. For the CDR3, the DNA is TGTGCCAGCAGTTACTCGGCTCTCACCATGCACCAAGAGACCCAGTACTTC. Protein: CASSYSALTMHQETQYF.

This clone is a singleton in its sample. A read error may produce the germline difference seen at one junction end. CDR3: CASSLGLGGYNEQFF. The DNA for the CDR3 is TGTGCCAGCAGTTTGGGGTTGGGGGGCTACAATGAGCAGTTCTTC. The rearrangement uses TRBV5-8 and TRBJ2-1; possible D gene TRBD2, 6 bases. CDR3 length: 15 residues. The V gene's germline CDR1 is SGHTS and CDR2 YDEGEE. The variable domain in full, with the rest retrieved from reference TRBV5-8 and TRBJ2-1, is EAGVTQSPTHLIKTRGQQATLRCSPISGHTSVYWYQQALGLGLQFLLWYDEGEERNRGNFPPRFSGRQFPNYSSELNVNALELEDSALYLCASSLGLGGYNEQFFGPGTRLTVL.

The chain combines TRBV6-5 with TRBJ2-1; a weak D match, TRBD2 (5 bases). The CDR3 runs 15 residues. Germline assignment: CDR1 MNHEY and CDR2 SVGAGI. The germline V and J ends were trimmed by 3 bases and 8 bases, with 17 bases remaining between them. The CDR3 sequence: CASSYRLAAGYEQFF. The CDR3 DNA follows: TGTGCCAGCAGTTATCGTCTAGCTGCCGGTTATGAGCAGTTCTTC.

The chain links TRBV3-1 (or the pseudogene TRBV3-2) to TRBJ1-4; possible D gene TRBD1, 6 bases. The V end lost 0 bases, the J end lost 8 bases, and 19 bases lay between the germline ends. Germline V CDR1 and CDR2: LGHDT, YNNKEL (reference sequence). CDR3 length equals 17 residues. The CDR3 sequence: CASSQDLGVGRGEKLFF. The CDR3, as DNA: TGTGCCAGCAGCCAAGATCTGGGCGTGGGCAGGGGCGAAAAACTGTTTTTT.

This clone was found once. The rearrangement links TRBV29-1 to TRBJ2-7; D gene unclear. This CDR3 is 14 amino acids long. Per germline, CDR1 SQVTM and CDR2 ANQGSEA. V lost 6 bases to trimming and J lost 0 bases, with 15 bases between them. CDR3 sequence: CSVMPQASSYEQYF. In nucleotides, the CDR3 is TGCAGCGTCATGCCCCAGGCCAGCTCCTACGAGCAGTACTTC.

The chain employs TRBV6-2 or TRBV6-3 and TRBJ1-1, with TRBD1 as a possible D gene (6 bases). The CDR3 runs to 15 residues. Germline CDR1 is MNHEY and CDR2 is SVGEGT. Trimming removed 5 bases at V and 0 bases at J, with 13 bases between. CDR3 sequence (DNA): TGTGCCAGCAGTGGCCGGAAGGGGGTGAACACTGAAGCTTTCTTT. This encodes CASSGRKGVNTEAFF.

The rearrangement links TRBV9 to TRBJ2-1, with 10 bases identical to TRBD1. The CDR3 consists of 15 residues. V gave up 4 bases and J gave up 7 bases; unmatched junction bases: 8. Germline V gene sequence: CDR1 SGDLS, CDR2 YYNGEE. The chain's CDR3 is CASSFRDRGFNEQFF. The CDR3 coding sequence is TGTGCCAGCAGCTTCCGGGACAGGGGTTTTAATGAGCAGTTCTTC.

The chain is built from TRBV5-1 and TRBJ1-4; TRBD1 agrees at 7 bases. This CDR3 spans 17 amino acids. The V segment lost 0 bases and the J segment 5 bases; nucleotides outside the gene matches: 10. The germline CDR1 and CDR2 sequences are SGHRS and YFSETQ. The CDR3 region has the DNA TGCGCCAGCAGCTTGGGTGGGAGACAGGGTAGAAATGAAAAACTGTTTTTT. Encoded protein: CASSLGGRQGRNEKLFF.

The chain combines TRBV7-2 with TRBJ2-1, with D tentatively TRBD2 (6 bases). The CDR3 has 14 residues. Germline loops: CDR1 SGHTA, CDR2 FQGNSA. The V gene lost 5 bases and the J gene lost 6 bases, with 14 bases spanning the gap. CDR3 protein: CASSPRLGLNEQFF. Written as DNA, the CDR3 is TGTGCCAGCAGCCCACGACTGGGACTCAATGAGCAGTTCTTC.

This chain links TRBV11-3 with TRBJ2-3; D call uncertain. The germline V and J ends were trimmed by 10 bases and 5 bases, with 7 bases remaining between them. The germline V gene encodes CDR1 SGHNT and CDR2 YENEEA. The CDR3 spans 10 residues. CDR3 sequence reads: CATFRDTQYF. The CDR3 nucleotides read TGTGCCACCTTTCGAGATACGCAGTATTTT. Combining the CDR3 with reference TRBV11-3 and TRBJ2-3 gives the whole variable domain EAGVVQSPRYKIIEKKQPVAFWCNPISGHNTLYWYLQNLGQGPELLIRYENEEAVDDSQLPKDRFSAERLKGVDSTLKIQPAELGDSAVYLCATFRDTQYFGPGTRLTVL.

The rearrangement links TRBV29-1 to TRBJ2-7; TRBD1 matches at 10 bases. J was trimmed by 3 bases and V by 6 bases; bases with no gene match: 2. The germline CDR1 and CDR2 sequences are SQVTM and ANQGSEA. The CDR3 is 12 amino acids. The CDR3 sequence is CSVGDRGYEQYF. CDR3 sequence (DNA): TGCAGCGTCGGGGACAGGGGCTACGAGCAGTACTTC.

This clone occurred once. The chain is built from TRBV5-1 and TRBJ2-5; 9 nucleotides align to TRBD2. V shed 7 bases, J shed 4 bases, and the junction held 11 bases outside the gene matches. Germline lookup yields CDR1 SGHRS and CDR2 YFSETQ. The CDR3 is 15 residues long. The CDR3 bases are TGCGCCAGCGAAAGCTTAGCGGGAGCTGGAGAGACCCAGTACTTC. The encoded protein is CASESLAGAGETQYF. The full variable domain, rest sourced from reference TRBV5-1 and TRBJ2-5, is KAGVTQTPRYLIKTRGQQVTLSCSPISGHRSVSWYQQTPGQGLQFLFEYFSETQRNKGNFPGRFSGRQFSNSRSEMNVSTLELGDSALYLCASESLAGAGETQYFGPGTRLLVL.

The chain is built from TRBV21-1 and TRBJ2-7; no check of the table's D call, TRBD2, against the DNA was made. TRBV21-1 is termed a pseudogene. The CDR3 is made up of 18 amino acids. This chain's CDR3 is CASTLVWRLSDGPCEQYF. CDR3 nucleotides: TGTGCCAGCACCTTAGTTTGGAGGTTGTCGGACGGCCCCTGCGAGCAGTACTTC.